This paragraph covers one T cell receptor beta chain sequence. The source of the sample is a study of T cell changes during pregnancy in multiple sclerosis. Germline V gene data show CDR1 as SNHLY and CDR2 as FYNNEI. V was clipped by 6 bases and J by 6 bases, with 11 bases between them. There are 12 residues in the CDR3. The table came from immunoSEQ multiplex PCR; TCRdb's copy has only in-frame clones and leaves some out. The sample yields about 47,000 clones, 85% to 90% seen once. This chain connects TRBV2 to TRBJ1-2; possibly TRBD1 for D (5 bases). Sequenced here: peripheral blood, sampled in the first trimester of pregnancy. This sequence was found in a female donor with multiple sclerosis, enrolled in a pregnancy study. CDR3 in DNA: TGTGCCAGCAGGCTAACAGGACATGGCTACACCTTC. It codes for CASRLTGHGYTF.